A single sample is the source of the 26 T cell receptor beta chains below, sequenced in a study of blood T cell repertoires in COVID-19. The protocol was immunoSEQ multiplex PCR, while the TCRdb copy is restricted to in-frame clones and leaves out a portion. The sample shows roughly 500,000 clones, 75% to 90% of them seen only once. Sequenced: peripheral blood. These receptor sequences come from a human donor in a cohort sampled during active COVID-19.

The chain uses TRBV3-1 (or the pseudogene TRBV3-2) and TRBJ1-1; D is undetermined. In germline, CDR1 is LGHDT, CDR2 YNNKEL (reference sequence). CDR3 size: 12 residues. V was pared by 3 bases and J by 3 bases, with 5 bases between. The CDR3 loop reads CASSQGDTEAFF. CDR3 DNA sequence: TGTGCCAGCAGCCAGGGAGACACTGAAGCTTTCTTT.

CDR3 nucleotide sequence: TGTGCCAGCAGCCAGGGGTTTGACCAGCCCCAGCATTTT. Translated, it gives CASSQGFDQPQHF. V and J are TRBV6-4 and TRBJ1-5; D possibly corresponds to TRBD1 (6 bases). This CDR3 region has 13 residues. V was cut by 6 bases and J by 7 bases, with 13 bases left in between. Germline V gene lookup returns CDR1 MRHNA and CDR2 SNTAGT.

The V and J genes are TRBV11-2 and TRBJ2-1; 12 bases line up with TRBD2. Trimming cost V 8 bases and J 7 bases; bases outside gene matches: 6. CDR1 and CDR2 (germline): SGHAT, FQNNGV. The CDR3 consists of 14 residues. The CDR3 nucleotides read TGTGCCAGCGGGACTAGCGGGTTGGGGAATGAGCAGTTCTTC. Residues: CASGTSGLGNEQFF.

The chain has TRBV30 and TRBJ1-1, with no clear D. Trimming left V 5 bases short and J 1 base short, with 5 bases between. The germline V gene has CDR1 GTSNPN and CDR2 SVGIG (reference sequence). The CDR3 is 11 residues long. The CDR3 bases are TGTGCCTGGGTACAGAACACTGAAGCTTTCTTT. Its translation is CAWVQNTEAFF.

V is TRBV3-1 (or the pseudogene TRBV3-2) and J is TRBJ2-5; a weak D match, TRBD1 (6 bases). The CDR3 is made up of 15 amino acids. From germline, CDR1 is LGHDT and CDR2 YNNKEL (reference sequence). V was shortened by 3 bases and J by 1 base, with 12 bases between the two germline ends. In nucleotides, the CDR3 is TGTGCCAGCAGCCACAGGGGTGGGCGCCAAGAGACCCAGTACTTC. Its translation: CASSHRGGRQETQYF.

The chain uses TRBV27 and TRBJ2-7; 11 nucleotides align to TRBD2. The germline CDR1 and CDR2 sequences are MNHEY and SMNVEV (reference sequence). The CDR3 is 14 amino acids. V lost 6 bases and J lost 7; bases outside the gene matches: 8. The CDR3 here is CASRLAGAKGEQYF. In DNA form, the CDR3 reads TGTGCCAGCAGACTAGCGGGGGCTAAGGGGGAGCAGTACTTC.

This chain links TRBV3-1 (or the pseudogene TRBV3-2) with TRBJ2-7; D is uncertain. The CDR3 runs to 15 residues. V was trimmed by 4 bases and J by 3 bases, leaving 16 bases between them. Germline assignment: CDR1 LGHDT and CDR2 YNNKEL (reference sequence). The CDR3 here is CASSPDGSEIYEQYF. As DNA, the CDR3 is TGTGCCAGCAGCCCCGACGGGTCAGAAATCTACGAGCAGTACTTC.

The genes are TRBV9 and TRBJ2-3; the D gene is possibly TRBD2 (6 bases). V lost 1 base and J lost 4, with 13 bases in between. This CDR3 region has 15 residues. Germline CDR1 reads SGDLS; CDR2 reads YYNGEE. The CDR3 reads CASSVLGSGADTQYF. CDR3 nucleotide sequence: TGTGCCAGCAGCGTATTGGGCTCGGGGGCAGATACGCAGTATTTT.

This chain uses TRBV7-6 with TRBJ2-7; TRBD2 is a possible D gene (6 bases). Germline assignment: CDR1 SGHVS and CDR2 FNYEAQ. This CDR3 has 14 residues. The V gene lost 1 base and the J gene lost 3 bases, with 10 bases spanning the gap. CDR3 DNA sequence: TGTGCCAGCAGCTTAGTTCTGGGGGGCTACGAGCAGTACTTC. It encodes CASSLVLGGYEQYF.

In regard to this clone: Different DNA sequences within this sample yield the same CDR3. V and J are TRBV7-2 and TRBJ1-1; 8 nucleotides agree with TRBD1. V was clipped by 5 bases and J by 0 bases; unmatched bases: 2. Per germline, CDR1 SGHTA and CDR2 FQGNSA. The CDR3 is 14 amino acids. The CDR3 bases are TGTGCCAGCAGCCTGGACAGGGTGAACACTGAAGCTTTCTTT. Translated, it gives CASSLDRVNTEAFF.

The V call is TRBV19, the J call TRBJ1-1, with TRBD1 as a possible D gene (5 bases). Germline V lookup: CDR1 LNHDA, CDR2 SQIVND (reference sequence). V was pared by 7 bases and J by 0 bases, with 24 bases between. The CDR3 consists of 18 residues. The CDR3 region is CASTARPGRVIMNTEAFF. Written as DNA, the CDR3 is TGTGCCAGTACCGCCCGGCCAGGCAGGGTAATCATGAACACTGAAGCTTTCTTT.

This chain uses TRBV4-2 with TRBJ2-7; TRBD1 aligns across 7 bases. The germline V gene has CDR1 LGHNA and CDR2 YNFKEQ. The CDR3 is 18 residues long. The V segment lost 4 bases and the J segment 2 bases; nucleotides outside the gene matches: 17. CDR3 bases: TGTGCCAGCAGCCCTACCCTTGACGTAGGGGGCCCCCCCTACGAGCAGTACTTC. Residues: CASSPTLDVGGPPYEQYF.

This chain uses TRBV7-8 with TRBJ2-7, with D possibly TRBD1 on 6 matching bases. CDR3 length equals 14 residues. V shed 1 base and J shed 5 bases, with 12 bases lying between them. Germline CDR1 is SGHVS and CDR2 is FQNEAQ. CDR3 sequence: CASSLGTVPHEQYF. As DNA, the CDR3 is TGTGCCAGCAGCTTAGGGACAGTCCCCCACGAGCAGTACTTC.

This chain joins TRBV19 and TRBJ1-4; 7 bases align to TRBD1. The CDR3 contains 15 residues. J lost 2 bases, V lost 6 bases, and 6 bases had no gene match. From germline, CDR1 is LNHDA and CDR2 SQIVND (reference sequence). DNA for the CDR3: TGTGCCAGTAGAAATACAGGGGACACTAATGAAAAACTGTTTTTT. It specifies CASRNTGDTNEKLFF.

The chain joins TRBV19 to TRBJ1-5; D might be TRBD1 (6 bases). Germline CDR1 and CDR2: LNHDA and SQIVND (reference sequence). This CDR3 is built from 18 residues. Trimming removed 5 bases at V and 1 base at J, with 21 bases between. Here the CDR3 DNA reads TGTGCCAGTAGTTCGACAGGAGGCACTAGGCAGAGCAATCAGCCCCAGCATTTT. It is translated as CASSSTGGTRQSNQPQHF.

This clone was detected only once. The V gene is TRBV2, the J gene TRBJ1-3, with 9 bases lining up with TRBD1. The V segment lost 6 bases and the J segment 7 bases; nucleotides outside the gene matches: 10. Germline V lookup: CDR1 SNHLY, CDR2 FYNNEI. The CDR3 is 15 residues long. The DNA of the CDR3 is TGTGCCAGCAGCCCGACAGGGGGTGTTTTTAACACCATATATTTT. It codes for CASSPTGGVFNTIYF.

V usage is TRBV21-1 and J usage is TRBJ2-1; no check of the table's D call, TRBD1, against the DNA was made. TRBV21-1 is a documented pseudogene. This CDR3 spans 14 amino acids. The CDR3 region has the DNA TGTGCCGCCAGCAACAGTAACGCCTACAATGAGCAGTTCTTC. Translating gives CAASNSNAYNEQFF.

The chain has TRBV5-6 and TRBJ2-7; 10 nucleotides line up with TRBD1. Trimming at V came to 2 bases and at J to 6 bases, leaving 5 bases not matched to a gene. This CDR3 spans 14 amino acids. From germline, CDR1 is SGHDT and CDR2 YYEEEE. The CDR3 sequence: CASSFSDRGSEQYF. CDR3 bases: TGTGCCAGCAGCTTCTCGGACAGGGGGTCCGAGCAGTACTTC.

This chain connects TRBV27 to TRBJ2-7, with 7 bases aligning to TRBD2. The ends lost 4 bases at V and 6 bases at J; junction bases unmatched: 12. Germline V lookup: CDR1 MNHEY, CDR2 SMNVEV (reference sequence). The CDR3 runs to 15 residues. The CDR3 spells CASSSTGREGSEQYF. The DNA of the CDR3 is TGTGCCAGCAGTTCCACGGGCAGGGAGGGTTCCGAGCAGTACTTC.

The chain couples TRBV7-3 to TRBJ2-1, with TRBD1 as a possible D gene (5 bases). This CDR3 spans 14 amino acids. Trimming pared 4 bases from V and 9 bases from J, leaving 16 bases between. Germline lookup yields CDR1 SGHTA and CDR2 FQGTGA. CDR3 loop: CASSWGSQSGEQFF. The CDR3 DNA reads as TGTGCCAGCAGCTGGGGCAGCCAGAGTGGTGAGCAGTTCTTC.

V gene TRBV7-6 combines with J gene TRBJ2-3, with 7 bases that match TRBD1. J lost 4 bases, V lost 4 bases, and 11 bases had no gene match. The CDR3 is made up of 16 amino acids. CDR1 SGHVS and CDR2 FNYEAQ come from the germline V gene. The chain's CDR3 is CASSSESTGVADTQYF. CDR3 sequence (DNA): TGTGCCAGCAGCTCCGAATCTACAGGGGTTGCAGATACGCAGTATTTT.

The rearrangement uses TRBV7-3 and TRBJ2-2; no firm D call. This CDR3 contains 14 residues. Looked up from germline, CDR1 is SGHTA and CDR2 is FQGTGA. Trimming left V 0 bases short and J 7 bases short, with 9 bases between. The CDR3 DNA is TGTGCCAGCAGCTTAACCCCCCTCTTCGGGGAGCTGTTTTTT. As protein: CASSLTPLFGELFF.

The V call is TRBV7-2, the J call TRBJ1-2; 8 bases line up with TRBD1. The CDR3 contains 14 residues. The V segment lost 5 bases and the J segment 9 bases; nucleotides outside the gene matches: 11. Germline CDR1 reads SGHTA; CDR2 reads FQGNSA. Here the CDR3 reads CASSKRPGQASYTF. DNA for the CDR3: TGTGCCAGCAGCAAACGGCCGGGACAGGCAAGCTACACCTTC. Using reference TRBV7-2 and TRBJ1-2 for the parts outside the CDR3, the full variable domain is GAGVSQSPSNKVTEKGKDVELRCDPISGHTALYWYRQSLGQGLEFLIYFQGNSAPDKSGLPSDRFSAERTGGSVSTLTIQRTQQEDSAVYLCASSKRPGQASYTFGSGTRLTVV.

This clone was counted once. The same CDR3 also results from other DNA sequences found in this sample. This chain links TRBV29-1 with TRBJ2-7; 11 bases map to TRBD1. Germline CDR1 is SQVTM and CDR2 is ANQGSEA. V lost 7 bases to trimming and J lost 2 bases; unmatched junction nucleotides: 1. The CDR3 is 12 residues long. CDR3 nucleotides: TGCAGCGGGGGACAGGGGGCCTACGAGCAGTACTTC. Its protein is CSGGQGAYEQYF.

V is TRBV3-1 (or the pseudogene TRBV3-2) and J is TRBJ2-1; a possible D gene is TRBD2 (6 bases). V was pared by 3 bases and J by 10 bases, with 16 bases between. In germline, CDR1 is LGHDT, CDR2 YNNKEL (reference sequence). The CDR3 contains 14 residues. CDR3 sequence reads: CASSQPDRDSEQFF. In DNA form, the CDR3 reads TGTGCCAGCAGCCAGCCGGACCGGGACTCCGAGCAGTTCTTC.

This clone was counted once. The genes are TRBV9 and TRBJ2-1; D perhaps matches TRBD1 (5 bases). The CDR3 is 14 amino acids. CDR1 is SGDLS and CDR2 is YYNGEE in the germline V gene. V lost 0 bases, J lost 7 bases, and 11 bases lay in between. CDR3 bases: TGTGCCAGCAGCGTAGTCCCAGGGCAGAATGAGCAGTTCTTC. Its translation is CASSVVPGQNEQFF.